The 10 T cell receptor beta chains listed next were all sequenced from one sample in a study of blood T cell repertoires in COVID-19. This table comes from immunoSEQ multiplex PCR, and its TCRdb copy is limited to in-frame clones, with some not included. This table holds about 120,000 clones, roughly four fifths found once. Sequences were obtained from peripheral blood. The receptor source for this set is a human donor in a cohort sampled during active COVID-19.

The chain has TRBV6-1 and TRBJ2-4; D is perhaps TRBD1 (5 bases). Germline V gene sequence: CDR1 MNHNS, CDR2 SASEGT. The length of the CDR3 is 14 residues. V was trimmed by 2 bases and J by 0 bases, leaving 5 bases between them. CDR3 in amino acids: CASSEQGAKNIQYF. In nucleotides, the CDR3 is TGTGCCAGCAGTGAACAGGGAGCCAAAAACATTCAGTACTTC.

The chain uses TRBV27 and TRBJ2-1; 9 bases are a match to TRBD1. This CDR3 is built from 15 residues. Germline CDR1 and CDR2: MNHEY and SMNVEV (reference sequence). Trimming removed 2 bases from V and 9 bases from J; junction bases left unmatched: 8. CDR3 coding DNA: TGTGCCAGCAGTTTAATCGGGACAGGGTCTGGTGAGCAGTTCTTC. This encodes CASSLIGTGSGEQFF.

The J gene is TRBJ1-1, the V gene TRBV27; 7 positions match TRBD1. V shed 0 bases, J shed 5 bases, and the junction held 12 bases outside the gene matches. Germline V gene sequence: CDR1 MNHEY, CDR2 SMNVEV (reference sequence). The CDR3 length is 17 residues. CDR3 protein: CASSLSPDRGRQTEAFF. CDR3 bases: TGTGCCAGCAGTTTATCCCCGGATAGGGGGCGTCAGACTGAAGCTTTCTTT.

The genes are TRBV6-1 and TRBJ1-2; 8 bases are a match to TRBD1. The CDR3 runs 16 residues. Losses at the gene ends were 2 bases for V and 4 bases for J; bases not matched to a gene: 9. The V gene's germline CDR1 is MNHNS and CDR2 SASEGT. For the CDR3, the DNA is TGTGCCAGCAGTGAAATGACCGGGACAGGCCCCTATGGCTACACCTTC. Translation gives CASSEMTGTGPYGYTF.

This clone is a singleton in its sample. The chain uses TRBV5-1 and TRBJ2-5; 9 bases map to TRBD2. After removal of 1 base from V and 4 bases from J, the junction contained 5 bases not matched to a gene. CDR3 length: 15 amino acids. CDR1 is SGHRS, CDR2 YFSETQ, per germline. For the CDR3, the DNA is TGCGCCAGCAGCTTGACCGGCGGGGGGGTAGAGACCCAGTACTTC. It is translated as CASSLTGGGVETQYF.

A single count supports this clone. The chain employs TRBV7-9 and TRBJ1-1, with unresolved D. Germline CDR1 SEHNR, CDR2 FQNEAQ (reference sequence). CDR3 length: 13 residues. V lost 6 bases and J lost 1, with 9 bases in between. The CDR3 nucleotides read TGTGCCAGCAGGTATGCAGGGAACACTGAAGCTTTCTTT. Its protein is CASRYAGNTEAFF.

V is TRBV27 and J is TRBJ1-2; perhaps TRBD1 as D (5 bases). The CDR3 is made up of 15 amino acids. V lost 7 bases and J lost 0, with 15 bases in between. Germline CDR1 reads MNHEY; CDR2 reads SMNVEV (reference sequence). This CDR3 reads CASTPDSRANYGYTF. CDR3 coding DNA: TGTGCCAGCACCCCAGACAGCCGAGCTAACTATGGCTACACCTTC.

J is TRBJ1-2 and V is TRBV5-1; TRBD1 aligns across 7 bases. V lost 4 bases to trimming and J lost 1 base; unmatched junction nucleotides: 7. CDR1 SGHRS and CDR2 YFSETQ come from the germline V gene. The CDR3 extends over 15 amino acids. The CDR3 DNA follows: TGCGCCAGCAGCCCTACAGGGGCGGTTAACTATGGCTACACCTTC. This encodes CASSPTGAVNYGYTF.

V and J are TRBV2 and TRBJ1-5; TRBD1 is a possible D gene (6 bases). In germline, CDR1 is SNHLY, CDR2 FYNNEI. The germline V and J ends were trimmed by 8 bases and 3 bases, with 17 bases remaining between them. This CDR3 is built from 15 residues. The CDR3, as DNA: TGTGCCAGCGGGGACAACCCGCTAACCAATCAGCCCCAGCATTTT. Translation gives CASGDNPLTNQPQHF.

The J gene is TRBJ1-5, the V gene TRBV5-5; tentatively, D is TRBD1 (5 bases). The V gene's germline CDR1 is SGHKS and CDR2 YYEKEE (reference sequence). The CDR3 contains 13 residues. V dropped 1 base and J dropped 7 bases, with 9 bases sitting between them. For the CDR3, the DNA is TGTGCCAGCAGCTTGTGGGGCCGCCAGCCCCAGCATTTT. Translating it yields CASSLWGRQPQHF.